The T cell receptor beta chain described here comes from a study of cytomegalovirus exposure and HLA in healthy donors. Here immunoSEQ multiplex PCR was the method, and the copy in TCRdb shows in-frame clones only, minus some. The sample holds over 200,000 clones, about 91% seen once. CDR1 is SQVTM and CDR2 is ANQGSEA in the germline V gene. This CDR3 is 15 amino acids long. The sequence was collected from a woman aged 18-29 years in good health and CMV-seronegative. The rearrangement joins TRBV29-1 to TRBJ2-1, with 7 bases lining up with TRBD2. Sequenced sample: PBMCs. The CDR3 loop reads CSTIPRRETYNEQFF. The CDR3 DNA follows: TGCAGTACCATCCCTCGGCGGGAGACCTACAATGAGCAGTTCTTC.